What follows is one T cell receptor (beta chain) and its context. This entry belongs to a study of blood T cell repertoires in COVID-19. Study overall: Sources were T cells, B-cell-depleted T cells, or PBMCs; the material itself was cDNA or gDNA.

Authors' analysis steps: Estimates of nucleated cell counts were drawn from the amplification of reference gene primers. Sequencing was performed with immunoSEQ multiplex PCR; in TCRdb, only in-frame clones are kept and a portion is missing. V and J calls and clone size are those listed in that table; D and trimming were worked out from the DNA. This sample has fewer than 250,000 clones, with about 85% found just once. This CDR3 spans 16 amino acids. The germline V gene encodes CDR1 LNHNV and CDR2 YYDKDF (reference sequence). Trimming stripped 4 bases from V and 6 bases from J, with 19 bases between.

Sequencing used peripheral blood. The clonotype was recovered from a man aged 40-50 years with acute or convalescent COVID-19. This chain connects TRBV15 to TRBJ1-5; D is perhaps TRBD1 (6 bases). This CDR3 reads CATSISGEGRGQPQHF. CDR3 DNA sequence: TGTGCCACCAGCATATCAGGGGAAGGCAGGGGTCAGCCCCAGCATTTT.